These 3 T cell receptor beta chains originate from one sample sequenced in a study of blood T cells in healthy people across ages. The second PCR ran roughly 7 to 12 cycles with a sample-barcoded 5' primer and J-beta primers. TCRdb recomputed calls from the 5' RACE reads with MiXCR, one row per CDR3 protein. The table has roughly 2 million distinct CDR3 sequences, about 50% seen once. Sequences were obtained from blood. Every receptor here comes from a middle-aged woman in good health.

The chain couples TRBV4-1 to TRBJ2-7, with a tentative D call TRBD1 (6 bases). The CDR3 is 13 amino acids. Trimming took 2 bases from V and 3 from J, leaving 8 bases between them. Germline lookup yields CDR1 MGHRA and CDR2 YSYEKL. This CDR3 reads CASSQRDNYEQYF. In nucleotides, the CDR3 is TGCGCCAGCAGCCAAAGGGACAACTACGAGCAGTACTTC.

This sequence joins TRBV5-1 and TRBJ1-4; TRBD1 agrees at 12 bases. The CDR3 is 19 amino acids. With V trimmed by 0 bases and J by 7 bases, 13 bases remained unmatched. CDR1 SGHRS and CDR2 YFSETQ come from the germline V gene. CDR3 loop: CASSLGDRGPLRGGEKLFF. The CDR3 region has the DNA TGCGCCAGCAGCTTGGGGGACAGGGGGCCGCTGAGGGGAGGTGAAAAACTGTTTTTT. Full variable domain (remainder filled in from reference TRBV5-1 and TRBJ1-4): KAGVTQTPRYLIKTRGQQVTLSCSPISGHRSVSWYQQTPGQGLQFLFEYFSETQRNKGNFPGRFSGRQFSNSRSEMNVSTLELGDSALYLCASSLGDRGPLRGGEKLFFGSGTQLSVL.

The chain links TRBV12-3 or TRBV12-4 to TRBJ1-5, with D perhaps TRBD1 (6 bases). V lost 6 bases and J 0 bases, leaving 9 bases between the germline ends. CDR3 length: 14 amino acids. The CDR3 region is CASRGTFSNQPQHF. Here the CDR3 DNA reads TGTGCCAGCAGGGGGACATTTAGCAATCAGCCCCAGCATTTT.